The clone carrying this TCR beta chain was observed once. This CDR3 is built from 14 residues. V was clipped by 3 bases and J by 3 bases, with 11 bases between them. Germline V gives CDR1 MNHNS, CDR2 SASEGT. As defined, naive CD8 cells were CD45RO-negative and positively selected for CCR7, with terminally differentiated effector memory CD45RA+ cells excluded. This record comes from a study of shared clonotypes between healthy human individuals. Repertoires were generated with immunoSEQ multiplex PCR, while TCRdb's copy carries only in-frame clones and drops some. The table has about 2 million clones, over 85% seen once.

The sequenced sample consisted of naive CD8+ T cells sorted from blood. The chain combines TRBV6-1 with TRBJ1-2, with a weak D call TRBD1 (5 bases). This clonotype was sampled from a man aged 18 to 30 in good health. Here the CDR3 reads CASSDPGTDYGYTF. The CDR3 DNA is TGTGCCAGCAGTGACCCAGGGACGGACTATGGCTACACCTTC.